Listed here are 8 T cell receptor beta chains from one sample, sequenced in a study of blood T cell repertoires in COVID-19. Some clones are missing from TCRdb's copy, which holds only in-frame ones; the method was immunoSEQ multiplex PCR. The data contain roughly 27,000 clones, 91% of them singletons. Sequenced sample: peripheral blood. Receptors were obtained from a human donor with active COVID-19. The donor label of this sample is uncertain.

The chain recombines TRBV15 with TRBJ2-3, with 9 bases fitting TRBD1. This CDR3 contains 17 residues. Germline trimming cut 3 bases from V and 4 bases from J; bases unmatched to any gene: 11. Germline V gene lookup returns CDR1 LNHNV and CDR2 YYDKDF (reference sequence). CDR3 nucleotides: TGTGCCACCAGCAGGGGGAAACAGGGGGCCTTCCCAGATACGCAGTATTTT. Protein: CATSRGKQGAFPDTQYF.

The gene calls are TRBV6-6 and TRBJ1-5, with D uncertain. V lost 6 bases to trimming and J lost 0 bases, with 12 bases between them. Germline V gene sequence: CDR1 MNHNY, CDR2 SVGAGI (reference sequence). The CDR3 totals 15 residues. This chain's CDR3 is CASRTTDYSNQPQHF. The CDR3 DNA reads TGTGCCAGCAGAACCACAGATTATAGCAATCAGCCCCAGCATTTT.

The V and J genes are TRBV12-3 or TRBV12-4 and TRBJ2-2, with D perhaps matching TRBD1 (5 bases). V was cut by 7 bases and J by 11 bases, with 17 bases left in between. The CDR3 runs to 13 residues. CDR3 loop: CASNERGSIELFF. The CDR3 coding sequence is TGTGCCAGCAACGAAAGGGGCTCCATAGAGCTGTTTTTT.

This chain uses TRBV19 with TRBJ1-2, with 9 bases aligning to TRBD1. Per germline, CDR1 LNHDA and CDR2 SQIVND (reference sequence). The CDR3 sequence is 13 residues long. V gave up 5 bases and J gave up 7 bases; unmatched junction bases: 5. The CDR3 protein is CASSQTGGLGYTF. The CDR3, as DNA: TGTGCCAGTAGTCAAACAGGGGGCCTTGGCTACACCTTC.

The V gene is TRBV11-3, the J gene TRBJ2-2; 7 positions match TRBD2. V trimming: 4 bases; J trimming: 0 bases; junction bases outside the gene matches: 2. Germline loops: CDR1 SGHNT, CDR2 YENEEA. The CDR3 is made up of 15 amino acids. CDR3 protein: CASSSSGTNTGELFF. CDR3 DNA: TGTGCCAGCAGCTCAAGCGGGACGAACACCGGGGAGCTGTTTTTT. Full variable domain (missing parts from reference TRBV11-3 and TRBJ2-2): EAGVVQSPRYKIIEKKQPVAFWCNPISGHNTLYWYLQNLGQGPELLIRYENEEAVDDSQLPKDRFSAERLKGVDSTLKIQPAELGDSAVYLCASSSSGTNTGELFFGEGSRLTVL.

J is TRBJ2-5 and V is TRBV3-1 (or the pseudogene TRBV3-2); perhaps TRBD2 as D (5 bases). Germline V gives CDR1 LGHDT, CDR2 YNNKEL (reference sequence). The CDR3 runs 15 residues. Deletions cut 4 bases from V and 9 bases from J, with 21 bases between. CDR3 in amino acids: CASSPNAQPGMAQYF. The CDR3 DNA sequence: TGTGCCAGCAGCCCCAACGCCCAACCCGGGATGGCCCAGTACTTC.

This chain links TRBV7-2 with TRBJ2-3; D is perhaps TRBD1 (5 bases). V was cut by 2 bases and J by 0 bases, with 15 bases left in between. Germline V gene data show CDR1 as SGHTA and CDR2 as FQGNSA. CDR3 length: 17 residues. As DNA, the CDR3 is TGTGCCAGCAGCTTACGACAGTATCCGAGGAGCACAGATACGCAGTATTTT. Translation gives CASSLRQYPRSTDTQYF.

The chain recombines TRBV5-5 with TRBJ2-1; 7 bases are a match to TRBD1. Unmatched junction bases numbered 4, after V lost 0 bases and J lost 4 bases. The CDR3 covers 15 residues. From germline, CDR1 is SGHKS and CDR2 YYEKEE (reference sequence). DNA of the CDR3: TGTGCCAGCAGCTTGGGACAGGGATCTTACAATGAGCAGTTCTTC. Translating gives CASSLGQGSYNEQFF.